This T cell receptor beta chain comes out of a study of T cell responses to AZD1222 COVID-19 vaccine. The overall study: The analysis combined second doses at about 4 or about 12 weeks. The study, taken as a whole, reports: An increase in Spike-specific TCR breadth and depth was observed after two AZD1222 doses. Regions left unmutated in variants are reportedly the target of nearly half of spike-specific TCRs. Spike was spanned by vaccine-associated CD4 TCRs, which were dominant at 160-218 and 743-854.

Sequencing used immunoSEQ multiplex PCR; TCRdb keeps in-frame clones, though not all of them. The sample includes some 90,000 clones, over 75% of them seen just once. About this clone: Its antigen is as yet unknown.

The junction had 7 bases not matched to a gene; V was cut back by 2 bases and J by 3 bases. The CDR3 contains 18 residues. Germline V lookup: CDR1 MDHEN, CDR2 SYDVKM. The source is an adult in good health. The gene calls are TRBV28 and TRBJ2-1; 13 bases fit TRBD2. Sequenced material: peripheral blood, taken on day 0 of AZD1222 vaccination. This CDR3 is CASSLGSGTSGIYNEQFF. The CDR3 DNA reads TGTGCCAGCAGTTTAGGTTCTGGGACTAGCGGGATCTACAATGAGCAGTTCTTC.